Listed below are T cell receptor beta chains from one sample, sequenced in a study of molecular identifiers for immune sequencing clone quantification. MiXCR was run by TCRdb on the PCR reads, yielding one entry per CDR3 protein. Among under 350,000 distinct CDR3 sequences listed, 24% were seen once. Sequencing was performed on naive CD8+ T cells from blood, with Jurkat cell RNA spiked in. Receptor source: a human donor in good health. Some libraries in this study had Jurkat cell RNA spiked in. CDR3s include the opening cysteine and the closing phenylalanine or tryptophan. Each record gives: clone size, J gene, D gene, V gene, CDR3 protein, CDR3 DNA. The D gene is left open where the match is weak. Not all rows give a size; the values are once, few, many and, for expanded clones, a class.

>many|TRBJ1-2|NA|TRBV28
CASSLSEIGYTF
TGTGCCAGCAGTTTATCAGAGATCGGCTACACCTTC
>few|TRBJ2-7|TRBD2|TRBV5-5
CASSLAYLGRAEQYF
TGTGCCAGCAGCTTGGCCTATCTTGGGAGGGCTGAGCAGTACTTC
>many|TRBJ1-5|NA|TRBV12-3/TRBV12-4
CASSGVSGNQPQHF
TGTGCCAGCAGTGGGGTTTCGGGCAATCAGCCCCAGCATTTT
>NA|TRBJ2-7|NA|TRBV20-1
CSARTVNGYEQYF
TGCAGTGCCCGGACTGTTAACGGCTACGAGCAGTACTTC
>NA|TRBJ2-3|NA|TRBV6-2/TRBV6-3
CASSYSASPPWDTQYF
TGTGCCAGCAGTTACTCGGCTAGTCCCCCTTGGGATACGCAGTATTTT
>NA|TRBJ2-7|TRBD1|TRBV2
CASRVGTGPYEQYF
TGTGCCAGTCGAGTCGGGACAGGGCCCTACGAGCAGTACTTC
>NA|TRBJ2-7|NA|TRBV27
CASSFASHYEQYF
TGTGCCAGCAGTTTCGCCAGCCACTACGAGCAGTACTTC
>few|TRBJ1-2|NA|TRBV12-3/TRBV12-4
CASSLGLDYGYTF
TGTGCCAGCAGTTTGGGTCTCGACTATGGCTACACCTTC
>NA|TRBJ2-5|NA|TRBV4-1
CASSQDRLQETQYF
TGCGCCAGCAGCCAAGATAGACTACAAGAGACCCAGTACTTC
>NA|TRBJ2-5|TRBD1|TRBV7-9
CASSPQGQEPQYF
TGTGCCAGCAGCCCACAGGGGCAAGAGCCCCAGTACTTC
>few|TRBJ2-7|NA|TRBV4-1
CASSQDMGEGSHEQYF
TGCGCCAGCAGCCAAGATATGGGGGAAGGGAGCCACGAGCAGTACTTC
>many|TRBJ2-7|NA|TRBV5-5
CASSLAPGSYEQYF
TGTGCCAGCAGCTTGGCCCCCGGGAGCTACGAGCAGTACTTC
>NA|TRBJ2-5|NA|TRBV7-9
CASSQTEGETQYF
TGTGCCAGCAGCCAGACCGAGGGAGAGACCCAGTACTTC
>NA|TRBJ2-4|TRBD2|TRBV7-3
CASSLMASGPKNIQYF
TGTGCCAGCAGCTTAATGGCTAGCGGTCCCAAAAACATTCAGTACTTC
>many|TRBJ2-1|TRBD1|TRBV6-5
CASSYTTGIDYNEQFF
TGTGCCAGCAGTTACACGACAGGGATTGATTACAATGAGCAGTTCTTC
>many|TRBJ2-6|NA|TRBV5-6
CASSLAVSGANVLTF
TGTGCCAGCAGCTTGGCTGTCTCTGGGGCCAACGTCCTGACTTTC
>NA|TRBJ2-7|NA|TRBV28
CASSSPFGFSYEQYF
TGTGCCAGCAGTTCACCATTCGGGTTCTCCTACGAGCAGTACTTC
>many|TRBJ1-5|NA|TRBV4-1
CASSAGTGSNQPQHF
TGCGCCAGCAGCGCCGGGACGGGGAGCAATCAGCCCCAGCATTTT
>many|TRBJ2-3|NA|TRBV12-3/TRBV12-4
CASSLLAGTDTQYF
TGTGCCAGCAGTTTACTGGCAGGCACAGATACGCAGTATTTT
>NA|TRBJ2-7|TRBD1|TRBV7-8
CASGTGVREQYF
TGTGCCAGCGGCACAGGGGTTCGAGAGCAGTACTTC
>many|TRBJ1-1|NA|TRBV3-1
CASGSGNTEAFF
TGTGCCAGCGGTTCAGGGAACACTGAAGCTTTCTTT
>few|TRBJ1-1|TRBD1|TRBV7-8
CASSLVNRGGVNTEAFF
TGTGCCAGCAGCTTAGTGAACAGGGGTGGTGTGAACACTGAAGCTTTCTTT
>few|TRBJ2-5|TRBD1|TRBV5-5
CASSQDRGRLETQYF
TGTGCCAGCAGCCAGGACAGGGGGCGCCTGGAGACCCAGTACTTC
>NA|TRBJ1-5|NA|TRBV4-2
CASSQEGPPGSLSNQPQHF
TGTGCCAGCAGCCAAGAGGGGCCGCCAGGGAGCTTGTCCAATCAGCCCCAGCATTTT
>many|TRBJ1-1|NA|TRBV25-1
CASKTGGTEAFF
TGTGCCTCGAAGACGGGGGGCACTGAAGCTTTCTTT
>few|TRBJ2-2|TRBD2|TRBV11-2
CASSLDLAGGSNTGELFF
TGTGCCAGCAGCTTAGATCTCGCGGGGGGATCGAACACCGGGGAGCTGTTTTTT
>many|TRBJ1-1|TRBD1|TRBV5-5
CASSFISGTDRVTEAFF
TGTGCCAGCAGCTTTATTTCCGGGACAGATAGGGTCACTGAAGCTTTCTTT
>few|TRBJ2-7|NA|TRBV28
CASSPLAEQYF
TGTGCCAGCAGCCCGCTCGCCGAGCAGTACTTC
>few|TRBJ2-3|NA|TRBV20-1
CSARTPTDTQYF
TGCAGTGCTAGGACCCCCACAGATACGCAGTATTTT
>NA|TRBJ1-1|TRBD1|TRBV19
CASSDGVTGGASF
TGTGCCAGTAGTGACGGCGTGACAGGGGGCGCTTCCTTT
>NA|TRBJ1-1|NA|TRBV12-5
CASGLTGAAGQNTEAFF
TGTGCTAGTGGTTTGACGGGGGCGGCGGGGCAGAACACTGAAGCTTTCTTT
>NA|TRBJ2-3|NA|TRBV4-3
CASSPDSVPASTDTQYF
TGCGCCAGCAGCCCAGATTCGGTCCCAGCGTCGACAGATACGCAGTATTTT
>few|TRBJ2-7|NA|TRBV4-3
CASSQDLEGSPYEQYF
TGCGCCAGCAGCCAAGATCTTGAGGGGTCCCCCTACGAGCAGTACTTC
>NA|TRBJ1-1|TRBD1|TRBV19
CASGEQGAFFTEAFF
TGTGCCAGTGGTGAGCAGGGGGCATTTTTCACTGAAGCTTTCTTT
>NA|TRBJ2-7|NA|TRBV7-9
CASSLAGEDEQYF
TGTGCCAGCAGCTTAGCTGGAGAAGACGAGCAGTACTTC
>many|TRBJ2-6|TRBD1|TRBV27
CASSLSIQGWPGANVLTF
TGTGCCAGCAGTTTATCGATACAGGGGTGGCCTGGGGCCAACGTCCTGACTTTC
>NA|TRBJ2-3|NA|TRBV6-1
CASSEVEGPDTQYF
TGTGCCAGCAGTGAAGTTGAAGGTCCAGATACGCAGTATTTT
>NA|TRBJ2-3|NA|TRBV4-2
CASSQVPGASTDTQYF
TGTGCCAGCAGCCAAGTCCCAGGGGCCTCCACAGATACGCAGTATTTT
>few|TRBJ2-2|TRBD1|TRBV28
CASSLGGTGLAGELFF
TGTGCCAGCAGTTTAGGCGGGACAGGGCTGGCCGGGGAGCTGTTTTTT
>NA|TRBJ2-6|NA|TRBV12-3/TRBV12-4
CASSLLEGGSTGASVLTF
TGTGCCAGCTCACTCCTGGAGGGGGGAAGCACTGGGGCCAGCGTCCTGACTTTC
>many|TRBJ1-1|NA|TRBV14
CASSLFDGVGTEAFF
TGTGCCAGCAGCCTATTCGACGGGGTAGGAACTGAAGCTTTCTTT
>many|TRBJ2-7|NA|TRBV25-1
CASSPGQPSYEQYF
TGTGCCAGCAGCCCCGGACAGCCATCCTACGAGCAGTACTTC
>many|TRBJ2-3|NA|TRBV29-1
CSVELRTGGKEDTQYF
TGCAGCGTTGAGTTGCGAACAGGCGGCAAGGAAGATACGCAGTATTTT
>many|TRBJ2-1|NA|TRBV7-2
CASSPQFF
TGTGCCAGCAGCCCGCAGTTCTTC
>many|TRBJ2-7|NA|TRBV7-9
CASSSPAPYEQYF
TGTGCCAGCAGCTCACCGGCCCCCTACGAGCAGTACTTC
>NA|TRBJ2-3|TRBD2|TRBV18
CASSPHRTSGSTDTQYF
TGTGCCAGCTCACCCCACCGAACTAGCGGGAGCACAGATACGCAGTATTTT
>NA|TRBJ1-1|TRBD1|TRBV6-6
CASRIEGARDTEAFF
TGTGCCAGCAGGATCGAGGGGGCGAGGGACACTGAAGCTTTCTTT
>NA|TRBJ2-7|TRBD1|TRBV5-5
CASRGQLGYEQYF
TGTGCCAGCAGGGGACAGTTAGGCTACGAGCAGTACTTC
>NA|TRBJ1-4|NA|TRBV28
CASTPRGTNEKLFF
TGTGCCAGCACCCCGCGGGGGACTAATGAAAAACTGTTTTTT
>NA|TRBJ1-1|NA|TRBV20-1
CSARGLETEAFF
TGCAGTGCTAGAGGATTGGAAACTGAAGCTTTCTTT
>many|TRBJ2-3|NA|TRBV28
CASRSGTILDTQYF
TGTGCCAGCAGGTCCGGGACCATACTTGATACGCAGTATTTT
>NA|TRBJ1-1|TRBD1|TRBV12-3/TRBV12-4
CASTLGQGSEAFF
TGTGCCAGCACTCTCGGACAGGGCTCTGAAGCTTTCTTT
>many|TRBJ2-7|NA|TRBV29-1
CSVGGYSSYEQYF
TGCAGCGTTGGTGGTTACAGCTCCTACGAGCAGTACTTC
>many|TRBJ2-7|TRBD1|TRBV29-1
CSVEIVGTGEEYEQYF
TGCAGCGTTGAGATCGTTGGGACAGGGGAAGAGTACGAGCAGTACTTC
>many|TRBJ2-5|NA|TRBV25-1
CASSEPTKETQYF
TGTGCCAGCAGTGAACCAACCAAAGAGACCCAGTACTTC
>NA|TRBJ2-6|TRBD2|TRBV30
CAWSLLSIGRGFDSGANVLTF
TGTGCCTGGAGTTTATTGTCAATAGGGCGGGGGTTTGACTCTGGGGCCAACGTCCTGACTTTC
>few|TRBJ1-5|TRBD1|TRBV20-1
CSATRDREYQPQHF
TGCAGTGCTACCCGGGACAGGGAGTATCAGCCCCAGCATTTT
>many|TRBJ2-7|TRBD1|TRBV6-5
CASSFGQDEQYF
TGTGCCAGCAGTTTTGGACAGGACGAGCAGTACTTC
>once|TRBJ2-7|NA|TRBV7-6
CASSLEAVAGGEQYF
TGTGCCAGCAGCTTAGAGGCGGTAGCTGGTGGTGAGCAGTACTTC
>many|TRBJ1-2|NA|TRBV7-9
CASSSTGIYGYTF
TGTGCCAGCAGCTCAACAGGAATCTATGGCTACACCTTC